The entry that follows covers one TCR beta chain sequence. Antigen: not known. This sample was included in a study of glioma-infiltrating T cells after dendritic cell vaccination. Study-level background: Autologous tumor lysate was loaded overnight onto monocyte-derived dendritic cells grown less than 8 days with IL-4 and GM-CSF.

Study-level points and caveats: Few patients contributed both blood and tumor specimens.

TCRB CDR3 was amplified from 2 ug genomic DNA or less. Produced via immunoSEQ multiplex PCR; TCRdb's table is partial and in-frame only. The sample shows 50,000 to 70,000 clones, about 80% of them seen only once. Time point noted: after dendritic cell vaccination, including at tumor progression/relapse. Patients had residual fresh-frozen tumor tissue and more than two years of survival data. This material consisted of blood, taken after dendritic cell vaccination. The clonotype comes from a human donor with glioblastoma.

The DNA for the CDR3 is TGTGCCAGCAGCGAGTCGGAGCCCGGGGAGCTGTTTTTT. Translating it yields CASSESEPGELFF. The V call is TRBV7-2, the J call TRBJ2-2, with D unclear. The CDR3 has 13 residues. Germline V gives CDR1 SGHTA, CDR2 FQGNSA. Deletions cut 5 bases from V and 6 bases from J, with 10 bases between.